This is a list of T cell receptor beta chains from one sample in a study of a mutant IDH1 vaccine in newly diagnosed glioma. For these receptors, no antigen is known. The table came from immunoSEQ multiplex PCR; TCRdb's copy has only in-frame clones and leaves some out. The sample records approximately 25,000 clones, roughly 80% being singletons. This material consisted of PBMCs, taken from a glioma patient whose treatment included an IDH1 peptide vaccine. The receptors here all came from a man in his forties with glioma. Some clones in this sample may be carry-over from other donors' samples. Each CDR3 is given with its conserved first and last residue. Each record gives: CDR3 DNA, CDR3 protein, clone size, D gene, J gene, V gene. A D gene is named only where the DNA matches it firmly. Clone size is stated in some rows and not others, as once, few, many or a class when expanded.

cdr3_nt: TGTGCCAGCAGCTTAGGGGGTAGTCTAACGGAGACCCAGTACTTC; cdr3_aa: CASSLGGSLTETQYF; clone_size: -; d_call: -; j_call: TRBJ2-5; v_call: TRBV5-4
cdr3_nt: TGTGCCACCAGCAGACAAATACGCCCCTACGAGCAGTACTTC; cdr3_aa: CATSRQIRPYEQYF; clone_size: once; d_call: -; j_call: TRBJ2-7; v_call: TRBV15
cdr3_nt: TGTGCCAGCTCACCGGACGGAAATCAGCCCCAGCATTTT; cdr3_aa: CASSPDGNQPQHF; clone_size: few; d_call: -; j_call: TRBJ1-5; v_call: TRBV18
cdr3_nt: TGTGCCAGCAGTTACCCGGGACAGGGAGGTCAGCCCCAGCATTTT; cdr3_aa: CASSYPGQGGQPQHF; clone_size: -; d_call: TRBD1; j_call: TRBJ1-5; v_call: TRBV6-6
cdr3_nt: TGTGCCAGCACCTTACAGGGGCCATACAATGAGCAGTTCTTC; cdr3_aa: CASTLQGPYNEQFF; clone_size: few; d_call: TRBD1; j_call: TRBJ2-1; v_call: TRBV6-6
cdr3_nt: TGTGCCAGCAGTTACCACCACCCGAAGTCGGGGAATGAGCAGTTCTTC; cdr3_aa: CASSYHHPKSGNEQFF; clone_size: -; d_call: -; j_call: TRBJ2-1; v_call: TRBV6-5
cdr3_nt: TGCGCCAGCAGCGAACGAATTCGACAGGGGGCTGCCAGCGAGCAGTACTTC; cdr3_aa: CASSERIRQGAASEQYF; clone_size: -; d_call: TRBD1; j_call: TRBJ2-7; v_call: TRBV5-1
cdr3_nt: TGCGCCAGCAGCTTGGCGACAGGGCTCAATAATTCACCCCTCCACTTT; cdr3_aa: CASSLATGLNNSPLHF; clone_size: -; d_call: TRBD1; j_call: TRBJ1-6; v_call: TRBV5-1
cdr3_nt: TGTGCCAGCAGCCACGACGAGGCGCGGGGTTCACCCCTCCACTTT; cdr3_aa: CASSHDEARGSPLHF; clone_size: -; d_call: -; j_call: TRBJ1-6; v_call: TRBV28
cdr3_nt: TGTGCCAGCAGTGAAGGACGAAATCAGCCCCAGCATTTT; cdr3_aa: CASSEGRNQPQHF; clone_size: -; d_call: -; j_call: TRBJ1-5; v_call: TRBV2
cdr3_nt: TGTGCCAGCAGTACCACAGACAGGGGGAATCAGCCCCAGCATTTT; cdr3_aa: CASSTTDRGNQPQHF; clone_size: -; d_call: TRBD1; j_call: TRBJ1-5; v_call: TRBV6-5
cdr3_nt: TGTGCCAGCAGTTTCAGGGAGGGCACTAATGAAAAACTGTTTTTT; cdr3_aa: CASSFREGTNEKLFF; clone_size: -; d_call: -; j_call: TRBJ1-4; v_call: TRBV28
cdr3_nt: TGTGCCAGCAGCTTGGATCCGATGGGTGAGCAGTTCTTC; cdr3_aa: CASSLDPMGEQFF; clone_size: -; d_call: -; j_call: TRBJ2-1; v_call: TRBV7-2
cdr3_nt: TGCGCCAGCAGCTTGTCTGGGACACAAGTCTCTGGAAACACCATATATTTT; cdr3_aa: CASSLSGTQVSGNTIYF; clone_size: -; d_call: -; j_call: TRBJ1-3; v_call: TRBV5-1
cdr3_nt: TGTGCCAGCAGGCAACCGGGACAGGGGAATGGCTACACCTTC; cdr3_aa: CASRQPGQGNGYTF; clone_size: -; d_call: TRBD1; j_call: TRBJ1-2; v_call: TRBV6-5
cdr3_nt: TGTGCCAGCAGCCTCGGACAGTTCTACGAGCAGTACTTC; cdr3_aa: CASSLGQFYEQYF; clone_size: -; d_call: -; j_call: TRBJ2-7; v_call: TRBV11-2
cdr3_nt: TGTGCCAGCATCGCCGGGACAGCGAACACTGAAGCTTTCTTT; cdr3_aa: CASIAGTANTEAFF; clone_size: -; d_call: TRBD1; j_call: TRBJ1-1; v_call: TRBV5-6
cdr3_nt: TGTGCCAGCAGTGAAGCGCTTCAGGGTATCTATGGCTACACCTTC; cdr3_aa: CASSEALQGIYGYTF; clone_size: -; d_call: -; j_call: TRBJ1-2; v_call: TRBV2
cdr3_nt: TGTGCCAGCAGCGCGTGGGACGGGAACAATGAGCAGTTCTTC; cdr3_aa: CASSAWDGNNEQFF; clone_size: few; d_call: -; j_call: TRBJ2-1; v_call: TRBV11-3
cdr3_nt: TGTGCCAGTAGTATTCGGGGTGGCTACACCTTC; cdr3_aa: CASSIRGGYTF; clone_size: -; d_call: -; j_call: TRBJ1-2; v_call: TRBV19
cdr3_nt: TGCGCCAGCAGCCAAGATCTGGGTTACTATGGCTACACCTTC; cdr3_aa: CASSQDLGYYGYTF; clone_size: -; d_call: -; j_call: TRBJ1-2; v_call: TRBV4-3
cdr3_nt: TGTGCCAGCAGCTTAATGTGGGGCGGAGGCAATCAGCCCCAGCATTTT; cdr3_aa: CASSLMWGGGNQPQHF; clone_size: -; d_call: -; j_call: TRBJ1-5; v_call: TRBV7-8
cdr3_nt: TGCAGTGCTAGCGACAACTATGGCTACACCTTC; cdr3_aa: CSASDNYGYTF; clone_size: few; d_call: -; j_call: TRBJ1-2; v_call: TRBV20-1
cdr3_nt: TGTGCCAGCAGCTCAAGGGACAGGGCCACAGATACGCAGTATTTT; cdr3_aa: CASSSRDRATDTQYF; clone_size: -; d_call: TRBD1; j_call: TRBJ2-3; v_call: TRBV13
cdr3_nt: TGTGCCAGCAGCTTAAGTGGTGTTAGCGGGGGGGCAAATGAGCAGTTCTTC; cdr3_aa: CASSLSGVSGGANEQFF; clone_size: -; d_call: TRBD2; j_call: TRBJ2-1; v_call: TRBV7-8
cdr3_nt: TGTGCCAGCAGTGAGGCTTTCAGCACTGAAGCTTTCTTT; cdr3_aa: CASSEAFSTEAFF; clone_size: -; d_call: -; j_call: TRBJ1-1; v_call: TRBV2
cdr3_nt: TGCGCCAGCAGTCAGGCGGCAGGGGGCGACTATGGCTACACCTTC; cdr3_aa: CASSQAAGGDYGYTF; clone_size: -; d_call: TRBD1; j_call: TRBJ1-2; v_call: TRBV4-1
cdr3_nt: TGTGCCAACCGGGACAGTCAGAGCTCCTACAATGAGCAGTTCTTC; cdr3_aa: CANRDSQSSYNEQFF; clone_size: -; d_call: TRBD1; j_call: TRBJ2-1; v_call: TRBV6-1
cdr3_nt: TGTGCCAGCAGTCGGGACAGGGGGGCCTATGGCTACACCTTC; cdr3_aa: CASSRDRGAYGYTF; clone_size: once; d_call: TRBD1; j_call: TRBJ1-2; v_call: TRBV28
cdr3_nt: TGTGCCAGCAGCCTGACAGGGATGAAAAAACTGTTTTTT; cdr3_aa: CASSLTGMKKLFF; clone_size: -; d_call: TRBD1; j_call: TRBJ1-4; v_call: TRBV5-5
cdr3_nt: TGTGCCAGCAGCTTAGTGGGTTTTGCCGCGGGGTTACAAGAGACCCAGTACTTC; cdr3_aa: CASSLVGFAAGLQETQYF; clone_size: -; d_call: -; j_call: TRBJ2-5; v_call: TRBV7-6
cdr3_nt: TGCGCCAGCAGCTTGGCGCTAGCGGGGGGCACAGATACGCAGTATTTT; cdr3_aa: CASSLALAGGTDTQYF; clone_size: -; d_call: TRBD2; j_call: TRBJ2-3; v_call: TRBV5-1
cdr3_nt: TGTGCCAGCAGTGAACAGGGTTCATGGAACGAGCAGTACTTC; cdr3_aa: CASSEQGSWNEQYF; clone_size: -; d_call: -; j_call: TRBJ2-7; v_call: TRBV2
cdr3_nt: TGTGCCTGGAGTATGGCAGGGGGCGAAAAACTGTTTTTT; cdr3_aa: CAWSMAGGEKLFF; clone_size: -; d_call: TRBD1; j_call: TRBJ1-4; v_call: TRBV30
cdr3_nt: TGTGCCAGCAGTGAAGTGGGGACCGGGAGGTTGGGTGGCTACACCTTC; cdr3_aa: CASSEVGTGRLGGYTF; clone_size: -; d_call: -; j_call: TRBJ1-2; v_call: TRBV6-1
cdr3_nt: TGTGCCAGCAGCTGGGGTGGGGTGAACACTGAAGCTTTCTTT; cdr3_aa: CASSWGGVNTEAFF; clone_size: -; d_call: -; j_call: TRBJ1-1; v_call: TRBV7-6
cdr3_nt: TGTGCCACCAGCAGAGTAGGGGGCGAAGCCGAAAAACTGTTTTTT; cdr3_aa: CATSRVGGEAEKLFF; clone_size: -; d_call: TRBD1; j_call: TRBJ1-4; v_call: TRBV15
cdr3_nt: TGTGCCAGCAGCTTCGGGACAGGGATTAGCAATCAGCCCCAGCATTTT; cdr3_aa: CASSFGTGISNQPQHF; clone_size: -; d_call: TRBD1; j_call: TRBJ1-5; v_call: TRBV7-8
cdr3_nt: TGTGCCTGGAGTGAGGGGGGAGGAGGAAACACCATATATTTT; cdr3_aa: CAWSEGGGGNTIYF; clone_size: -; d_call: -; j_call: TRBJ1-3; v_call: TRBV30
cdr3_nt: TGTGCCTGGACCCGCCCCGGACGGGAGAATCAGCCCCAGCATTTT; cdr3_aa: CAWTRPGRENQPQHF; clone_size: -; d_call: -; j_call: TRBJ1-5; v_call: TRBV30
cdr3_nt: TGTGCCAGCAGCTTAGTTGGGGCTGGGGTGGGGGAGACCCAGTACTTC; cdr3_aa: CASSLVGAGVGETQYF; clone_size: few; d_call: -; j_call: TRBJ2-5; v_call: TRBV7-2
cdr3_nt: TGCGCCAGCAGCCAAGTCGACTTAGGTATGGGATACAATGAGCAGTTCTTC; cdr3_aa: CASSQVDLGMGYNEQFF; clone_size: -; d_call: -; j_call: TRBJ2-1; v_call: TRBV4-1
cdr3_nt: TGTGCCAGCAGTTCGGTCTCCATCAGTTCAGAGGGCGTAGGAGAGACCCAGTACTTC; cdr3_aa: CASSSVSISSEGVGETQYF; clone_size: -; d_call: -; j_call: TRBJ2-5; v_call: TRBV28
cdr3_nt: TGCGCCAGCAGCCGGGGGGGACTAGCGGGTGTCTCCTACAATGAGCAGTTCTTC; cdr3_aa: CASSRGGLAGVSYNEQFF; clone_size: -; d_call: TRBD2; j_call: TRBJ2-1; v_call: TRBV4-1
cdr3_nt: TGTGCCAGCAGGACAGAAACGACTGAAAAACTGTTTTTT; cdr3_aa: CASRTETTEKLFF; clone_size: -; d_call: -; j_call: TRBJ1-4; v_call: TRBV6-1
cdr3_nt: TGTGCCAGCAGTTTAGGACAGGATCAAAACATTCAGTACTTC; cdr3_aa: CASSLGQDQNIQYF; clone_size: -; d_call: TRBD1; j_call: TRBJ2-4; v_call: TRBV28
cdr3_nt: TGTGCCAGTAGTTGGGGACAGTTTGAAGCTTTCTTT; cdr3_aa: CASSWGQFEAFF; clone_size: -; d_call: TRBD1; j_call: TRBJ1-1; v_call: TRBV19
cdr3_nt: TGTGCCAGCTCCCTCGGGGCGGGGGCCACCGGGGAGCTGTTTTTT; cdr3_aa: CASSLGAGATGELFF; clone_size: few; d_call: -; j_call: TRBJ2-2; v_call: TRBV6-4
cdr3_nt: TGTGCCAGCAGCCGACGGCGGACAGGGGATATTCCCCTCCACTTT; cdr3_aa: CASSRRRTGDIPLHF; clone_size: -; d_call: TRBD1; j_call: TRBJ1-6; v_call: TRBV6-5
cdr3_nt: TGCAGCATCCGCCGGACATTTAACTATGGCTACACCTTC; cdr3_aa: CSIRRTFNYGYTF; clone_size: -; d_call: -; j_call: TRBJ1-2; v_call: TRBV29-1
cdr3_nt: TGTGCCAGCAGTCCCTCCCGGCGCATTAACCCCACTGAAGCTTTCTTT; cdr3_aa: CASSPSRRINPTEAFF; clone_size: -; d_call: -; j_call: TRBJ1-1; v_call: TRBV27
cdr3_nt: TGTGCCAGCAGCGTGGCGGGCCCAAGCTCCTACGAGCAGTACTTC; cdr3_aa: CASSVAGPSSYEQYF; clone_size: -; d_call: -; j_call: TRBJ2-7; v_call: TRBV9